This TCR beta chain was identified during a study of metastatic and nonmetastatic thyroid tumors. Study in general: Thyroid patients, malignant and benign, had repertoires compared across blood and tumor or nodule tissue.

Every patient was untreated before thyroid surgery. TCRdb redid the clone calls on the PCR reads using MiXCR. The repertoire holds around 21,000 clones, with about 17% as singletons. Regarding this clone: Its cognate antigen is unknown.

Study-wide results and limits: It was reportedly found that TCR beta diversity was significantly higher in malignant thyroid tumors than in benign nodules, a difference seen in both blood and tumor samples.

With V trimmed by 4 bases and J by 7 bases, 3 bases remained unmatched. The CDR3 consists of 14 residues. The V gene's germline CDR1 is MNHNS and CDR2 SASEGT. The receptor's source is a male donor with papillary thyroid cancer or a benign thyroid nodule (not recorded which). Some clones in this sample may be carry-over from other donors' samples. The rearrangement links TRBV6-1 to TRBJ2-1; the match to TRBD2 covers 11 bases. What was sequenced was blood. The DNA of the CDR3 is TGTGCCAGCAGTGTAACTAGCGGGGGTAATGAGCAGTTCTTC. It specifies CASSVTSGGNEQFF.